The 3 T cell receptor beta chains below come from one sample, sequenced in a study of blood T cell repertoires in COVID-19. Some clones are missing from TCRdb's copy, which holds only in-frame ones; the method was immunoSEQ multiplex PCR. Here the sample spans 160,000 or so clones, 80% to 90% being singletons. The sequenced material came from PBMCs or T cells enriched from blood (not recorded which). The receptor set was obtained from a woman aged 45-65 years who had recovered from COVID-19.

The chain carries TRBV7-3 and TRBJ2-3, with unresolved D. This CDR3 has 13 residues. Germline V gene lookup returns CDR1 SGHTA and CDR2 FQGTGA. Trimming took 0 bases from V and 9 from J, leaving 10 bases between them. CDR3 in DNA: TGTGCCAGCAGCTTAACCGAGAAAGTGACGCAGTATTTT. Its translation is CASSLTEKVTQYF.

J is TRBJ1-1 and V is TRBV12-3 or TRBV12-4; no clear D gene. Trimming cost V 3 bases and J 0 bases, with 5 bases left between them. The CDR3 has 13 residues. CDR3 region: CASSFTVNTEAFF. CDR3 coding DNA: TGTGCCAGCAGTTTTACAGTGAACACTGAAGCTTTCTTT.

The CDR3 DNA reads TGTGCCAGCAGTCGTGGACAGGTGAAGACCTACGAGCAGTACTTC. Amino acids: CASSRGQVKTYEQYF. The chain couples TRBV6-6 to TRBJ2-7; 7 bases align to TRBD1. V gave up 5 bases and J gave up 2 bases; unmatched junction bases: 9. The CDR3 has 15 amino acids. Germline V gene data show CDR1 as MNHNY and CDR2 as SVGAGI (reference sequence).